One and the same sample provided the 20 T cell receptor beta chains below, sequenced in a study of T cell responses to AZD1222 COVID-19 vaccine. Some clones are missing from TCRdb's copy, which holds only in-frame ones; the method was immunoSEQ multiplex PCR. The sample comprises approximately 70,000 clones, about 91% of which are singletons, and 10% rests with the top ten. Sequenced material: peripheral blood, taken 28 days after the second dose of the MenACWY control vaccine. The receptors were sampled from an adult who received the MenACWY meningococcal vaccine as a control.

V usage is TRBV6-1 and J usage is TRBJ1-6; D gene unclear. Germline CDR1 MNHNS, CDR2 SASEGT. With 3 bases removed from V and 7 bases from J, the gap between germline ends came to 7 bases. There are 13 residues in the CDR3. CDR3 sequence (DNA): TGTGCCAGCAGTGAGTTAGGGAATTCACCCCTCCACTTT. Translation: CASSELGNSPLHF.

This rearrangement joins TRBV5-6 to TRBJ1-3, with 11 bases lining up with TRBD1. V was pared by 7 bases and J by 4 bases, with 4 bases of the junction left unmatched. The CDR3 runs 14 residues. The germline V gene has CDR1 SGHDT and CDR2 YYEEEE. The CDR3 sequence: CASGQGARGNTIYF. CDR3 coding DNA: TGTGCCAGCGGACAGGGGGCGCGCGGAAACACCATATATTTT.

V gene TRBV6-5 combines with J gene TRBJ1-1, with unresolved D. CDR1 and CDR2 from the germline V gene are MNHEY and SVGAGI. The CDR3 has 14 amino acids. The ends were cut back, 0 bases at V and 1 base at J, with 6 bases in the middle. The CDR3 DNA is TGTGCCAGCAGTTACTCGTTCAGGAACACTGAAGCTTTCTTT. Protein product: CASSYSFRNTEAFF.

The rearrangement joins TRBV30 to TRBJ2-2, with 7 bases matching TRBD2. Trimming at V came to 1 base and at J to 4 bases, leaving 9 bases not matched to a gene. The CDR3 has 16 amino acids. In germline, CDR1 is GTSNPN, CDR2 SVGIG (reference sequence). For the CDR3, the DNA is TGTGCCTGGAGTGCTCCGAAAGCGGGGCTCACCGGGGAGCTGTTTTTT. It yields the protein CAWSAPKAGLTGELFF.

The chain is built from TRBV11-2 and TRBJ1-6; no clear D gene. Germline assignment: CDR1 SGHAT and CDR2 FQNNGV. The CDR3 is made up of 15 amino acids. The V end lost 2 bases, the J end lost 10 bases, and 15 bases lay between the germline ends. CDR3 coding DNA: TGTGCCAGCAGCTTAATATCCGGGTATCGATCACCCCTCCACTTT. This codes for CASSLISGYRSPLHF.

The CDR3 bases are TGTGCCAGCAGCTCAATCGGGACAGGTTTTAGCAATCAGCCCCAGCATTTT. Protein sequence: CASSSIGTGFSNQPQHF. The J gene is TRBJ1-5, the V gene TRBV7-9; 8 bases agree with TRBD1. The CDR3 is 17 residues long. CDR1 and CDR2 (germline): SEHNR, FQNEAQ (reference sequence). Trimming removed 4 bases from V and 0 bases from J; junction bases left unmatched: 8.

The chain combines TRBV12-3 or TRBV12-4 with TRBJ2-2; 8 bases are shared with TRBD1. Trimming cost V 7 bases and J 6 bases; bases outside gene matches: 4. The CDR3 loop spans 13 amino acids. The CDR3: CASKPRGPGELFF. The CDR3 coding sequence is TGTGCCAGCAAACCCAGGGGGCCCGGGGAGCTGTTTTTT.

This clone was observed once. The V and J genes are TRBV10-3 and TRBJ1-5, with a possible D match to TRBD1 (6 bases). Germline values: CDR1 ENHRY, CDR2 SYGVKD. V lost 6 bases to trimming and J lost 5 bases, with 14 bases between them. This CDR3 is built from 14 residues. CDR3 coding DNA: TGTGCCATCAGCGAGGGGGAGGTGGATCAGCCCCAGCATTTT. Translated: CAISEGEVDQPQHF.

This CDR3 is CASSPHEGSSYEQYF. Written as DNA, the CDR3 is TGTGCCAGCAGCCCTCATGAGGGGTCCTCCTACGAGCAGTACTTC. The chain links TRBV7-8 to TRBJ2-7; D may match TRBD1 or TRBD2 (5 bases each). The germline gives CDR1 SGHVS, CDR2 FQNEAQ. The CDR3 consists of 15 residues. The V and J ends lost 5 bases and 0 bases respectively, with 14 bases between them.

The chain uses TRBV28 and TRBJ1-6; no reliable D call. V was cut by 5 bases and J by 5 bases, with 13 bases left in between. The V gene's germline CDR1 is MDHEN and CDR2 SYDVKM. The CDR3 length is 15 residues. The CDR3 region is CASSPPEGNNSPLHF. CDR3 nucleotide sequence: TGTGCCAGCAGTCCCCCGGAGGGTAATAATTCACCCCTCCACTTT.

This chain uses TRBV3-1 (or the pseudogene TRBV3-2) with TRBJ2-2, with 12 nucleotides matching TRBD1. With 6 bases clipped from V and 1 base from J, the junction kept 12 bases outside the gene matches. The germline V gene has CDR1 LGHDT and CDR2 YNNKEL (reference sequence). The CDR3 has 19 residues. DNA for the CDR3: TGTGCCAGCAGGGAGGGACAGGGGGCATCGATACGGAACACCGGGGAGCTGTTTTTT. It encodes CASREGQGASIRNTGELFF.

This clone was recorded once. In DNA, the CDR3 is TGTGCCAGCAGCTTGGGAGGGGGGGCCAGCTCCTACGAGCAGTACTTC. Protein: CASSLGGGASSYEQYF. The genes are TRBV7-2 and TRBJ2-7; D perhaps matches TRBD2 (7 bases). The germline V gene has CDR1 SGHTA and CDR2 FQGNSA. V gave up 3 bases and J gave up 0 bases, with 15 bases separating them. This CDR3 has 16 amino acids.

The V and J genes are TRBV5-4 and TRBJ1-1; D remains unclear. The ends were cut back, 4 bases at V and 0 bases at J, with 10 bases in the middle. This CDR3 spans 14 amino acids. The germline CDR1 and CDR2 sequences are SGHNT and YYREEE (reference sequence). CDR3 sequence reads: CASSPKNLNTEAFF. CDR3 DNA sequence: TGTGCCAGCAGCCCGAAGAACCTGAACACTGAAGCTTTCTTT.

This chain joins TRBV5-1 and TRBJ1-1; D remains unclear. The V end lost 0 bases, the J end lost 0 bases, and 9 bases lay between the germline ends. CDR1 and CDR2 (germline): SGHRS, YFSETQ. The CDR3 covers 15 residues. The CDR3 nucleotides read TGCGCCAGCAGCTTGGAACCAGGCATGAACACTGAAGCTTTCTTT. As protein: CASSLEPGMNTEAFF.

V is TRBV2 and J is TRBJ2-3; 9 bases align to TRBD1. The CDR3 length is 14 residues. V lost 6 bases to trimming and J lost 3 bases; unmatched junction nucleotides: 4. The V gene's germline CDR1 is SNHLY and CDR2 FYNNEI. The CDR3 region has the DNA TGTGCCAGCAGACCCGGGACAGGGACAGATACGCAGTATTTT. Translated, it gives CASRPGTGTDTQYF.

The chain carries TRBV30 and TRBJ1-1; D might be TRBD1 (6 bases). The CDR3 length is 12 residues. Trimming took 1 base from V and 5 from J, leaving 8 bases between them. From germline, CDR1 is GTSNPN and CDR2 SVGIG (reference sequence). The CDR3 reads CAWSGGQTEAFF. In DNA form, the CDR3 reads TGTGCCTGGAGTGGGGGGCAGACTGAAGCTTTCTTT.

Sample share makes this clone medium-sized. This chain joins TRBV11-1 and TRBJ1-2; TRBD1 is a possible D gene (5 bases). The CDR3 extends over 14 amino acids. From germline, CDR1 is SGHAT and CDR2 FQDESV (reference sequence). V dropped 3 bases and J dropped 0 bases, with 8 bases sitting between them. The DNA of the CDR3 is TGTGCCAGCAGCTTGCAGGGTGCTAACTATGGCTACACCTTC. It encodes CASSLQGANYGYTF.

This sequence joins TRBV9 and TRBJ1-1; unclear D gene. Germline lookup yields CDR1 SGDLS and CDR2 YYNGEE. The CDR3 has 13 residues. Trimming took off 1 base at V and 0 bases at J, with 4 bases between the two ends. CDR3: CASSVLLNTEAFF. As DNA, the CDR3 is TGTGCCAGCAGCGTATTACTGAACACTGAAGCTTTCTTT.

The V call is TRBV7-2, the J call TRBJ2-7; 7 bases align to TRBD1. CDR1 is SGHTA, CDR2 FQGNSA, per germline. There are 13 residues in the CDR3. Trimming took 4 bases from V and 4 from J; bases not matched to a gene: 4. This CDR3 is CASSSGTEYEQYF. CDR3 nucleotide sequence: TGTGCCAGCAGCTCCGGGACAGAATACGAGCAGTACTTC. The variable domain in full, with the rest retrieved from reference TRBV7-2 and TRBJ2-7, is GAGVSQSPSNKVTEKGKDVELRCDPISGHTALYWYRQSLGQGLEFLIYFQGNSAPDKSGLPSDRFSAERTGGSVSTLTIQRTQQEDSAVYLCASSSGTEYEQYFGPGTRLTVT.

The CDR3 loop is CASSPSPNQPQHF. Here the CDR3 DNA reads TGCGCCAGCAGCCCCTCCCCCAATCAGCCCCAGCATTTT. The gene calls are TRBV4-3 and TRBJ1-5; D gene unclear. Looked up from germline, CDR1 is LGHNA and CDR2 is YSLEER. The V end lost 4 bases, the J end lost 3 bases, and 7 bases lay between the germline ends. CDR3 length: 13 amino acids.